This T cell receptor (beta chain) was recorded in a study of blood T cell repertoires in COVID-19. Germline V gene data show CDR1 as SGHRS and CDR2 as YFSETQ. The V gene end was trimmed by 5 bases and the J gene end by 4 bases; junction bases not matched to a gene: 8. The CDR3 is 15 amino acids. Ages ranged from about 18 to 89 years, with residence in around 24 US areas. Which cohort a participant joined came from the clinical history participants gave. Per the original data handling: Nucleated cell counts were estimated from reference gene primer amplification. Assay used: immunoSEQ multiplex PCR; TCRdb lists only in-frame clones, some missing. The DNA was the basis for D and trimming; V, J and clone size are from that table. Here the sample spans approximately 320,000 clones, 90% being singletons.

The sample was PBMCs or T cells enriched from blood (not recorded which). The rearrangement uses TRBV5-1 and TRBJ2-1, with 8 positions matching TRBD1. The sequence derives from a man aged 55-75 years who had recovered from COVID-19. CDR3 sequence: CASRETGQEYNEQFF. The CDR3 bases are TGCGCCAGCAGAGAGACGGGACAGGAGTACAATGAGCAGTTCTTC. Based on the CDR3 plus reference TRBV5-1 and TRBJ2-1, the full variable domain is KAGVTQTPRYLIKTRGQQVTLSCSPISGHRSVSWYQQTPGQGLQFLFEYFSETQRNKGNFPGRFSGRQFSNSRSEMNVSTLELGDSALYLCASRETGQEYNEQFFGPGTRLTVL.